The 3 T cell receptor beta chains below were found in one sample sequenced in a study of a mutant IDH1 vaccine in newly diagnosed glioma. These TCRs' antigens remain unknown. Time point of the sample: week 35, safety follow-up. All doses held 300 ug of mutant IDH1 20-mer peptide, with topical imiquimod. Sequenced by immunoSEQ multiplex PCR; TCRdb stores in-frame clones only, minus some. Here the sample spans some 30,000 clones, roughly 75% being singletons. Sequencing used PBMCs, obtained from a glioma patient whose treatment included an IDH1 peptide vaccine. These receptors all come from a woman between 40 and 50 years old with glioma.

In nucleotides, the CDR3 is TGCGCCAGCAGCCAAGGGGGGGTGGAGTCGGACGTTCAGTGGGCTTTCTTT. Protein product: CASSQGGVESDVQWAFF. This chain links TRBV4-1 with TRBJ1-1; TRBD1 might be the D (5 bases). With 1 base removed from V and 11 bases from J, the gap between germline ends came to 26 bases. Germline V lookup: CDR1 MGHRA, CDR2 YSYEKL. CDR3 size: 17 residues.

V usage is TRBV7-2 and J usage is TRBJ1-1, with D unclear. The V end lost 2 bases, the J end lost 1 base, and 11 bases lay between the germline ends. Germline V gene sequence: CDR1 SGHTA, CDR2 FQGNSA. The CDR3 runs to 15 residues. The CDR3: CASSLKTSGNTEAFF. The CDR3 DNA reads TGTGCCAGCAGCTTAAAAACTTCAGGGAACACTGAAGCTTTCTTT.

The chain carries TRBV19 and TRBJ1-4; maybe TRBD1 (5 bases). Germline V gene data show CDR1 as LNHDA and CDR2 as SQIVND (reference sequence). This CDR3 is built from 15 residues. Trimming took off 5 bases at V and 10 bases at J, with 20 bases between the two ends. The CDR3 DNA is TGTGCCAGTAGTTCGGGACGGGAGGTATGGAGAAAACTGTTTTTT. The encoded protein is CASSSGREVWRKLFF.